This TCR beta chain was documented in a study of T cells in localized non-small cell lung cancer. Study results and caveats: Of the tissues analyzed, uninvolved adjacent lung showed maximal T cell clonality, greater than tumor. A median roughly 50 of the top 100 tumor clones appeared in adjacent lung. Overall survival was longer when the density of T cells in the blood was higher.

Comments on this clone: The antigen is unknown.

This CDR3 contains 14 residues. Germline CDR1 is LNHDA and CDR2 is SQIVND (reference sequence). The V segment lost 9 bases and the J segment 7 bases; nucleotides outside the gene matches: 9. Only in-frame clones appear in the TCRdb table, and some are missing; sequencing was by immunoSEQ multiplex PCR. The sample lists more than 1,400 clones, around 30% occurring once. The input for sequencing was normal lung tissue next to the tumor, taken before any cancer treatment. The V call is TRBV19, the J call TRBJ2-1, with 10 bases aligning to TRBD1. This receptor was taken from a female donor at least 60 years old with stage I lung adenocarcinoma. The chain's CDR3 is CASVPGQGFNEQFF. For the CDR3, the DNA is TGTGCCAGCGTACCGGGACAGGGGTTTAATGAGCAGTTCTTC.